A single sample is the source of the 21 T cell receptor beta chains below, sequenced in a study of blood T cell repertoires in COVID-19. The protocol was immunoSEQ multiplex PCR, while the TCRdb copy is restricted to in-frame clones and leaves out a portion. The table lists roughly 200,000 clones, about nine tenths of them singletons. Sequencing was done on a sample of peripheral blood. The receptors were sampled from a man in his forties or fifties with acute or convalescent COVID-19.

The CDR3: CASSSSWGVTEAFF. In DNA form, the CDR3 reads TGTGCCAGCAGCTCCTCCTGGGGGGTCACTGAAGCTTTCTTT. This sequence joins TRBV5-8 and TRBJ1-1, with D possibly matching TRBD1 (5 bases). V was cut by 3 bases and J by 4 bases, with 13 bases left in between. Germline V gene sequence: CDR1 SGHTS, CDR2 YDEGEE. CDR3 length equals 14 residues.

The chain joins TRBV5-4 to TRBJ2-2; 14 bases match TRBD2. With 4 bases clipped from V and 4 bases from J, the junction kept 3 bases outside the gene matches. This CDR3 region has 16 residues. The germline V gene has CDR1 SGHNT and CDR2 YYREEE (reference sequence). CDR3 residues: CASSGTSGGITGELFF. Written as DNA, the CDR3 is TGTGCCAGCAGCGGGACTAGCGGGGGTATCACCGGGGAGCTGTTTTTT.

The chain is built from TRBV11-2 and TRBJ2-7; a possible D gene is TRBD2 (7 bases). Trimming pared 1 base from V and 1 base from J, leaving 11 bases between. Germline values: CDR1 SGHAT, CDR2 FQNNGV. The CDR3 runs 15 residues. CDR3 nucleotide sequence: TGTGCCAGCAGCTTAGCGCGGGGGCCGTCCTACGAGCAGTACTTC. It specifies CASSLARGPSYEQYF. Full variable domain (missing parts from reference TRBV11-2 and TRBJ2-7): EAGVAQSPRYKIIEKRQSVAFWCNPISGHATLYWYQQILGQGPKLLIQFQNNGVVDDSQLPKDRFSAERLKGVDSTLKIQPAKLEDSAVYLCASSLARGPSYEQYFGPGTRLTVT.

The chain has TRBV29-1 and TRBJ1-4, with a weak D call TRBD1 (6 bases). This CDR3 region has 13 residues. Germline V CDR1 and CDR2: SQVTM, ANQGSEA. Deletions cut 7 bases from V and 4 bases from J, with 13 bases between. The CDR3 DNA follows: TGCAGCGGCCGGACAGTCATTAATGAAAAACTGTTTTTT. Protein: CSGRTVINEKLFF.

The J gene is TRBJ1-5, the V gene TRBV6-5, with D tentatively TRBD1 (5 bases). This CDR3 has 15 amino acids. The V gene lost 4 bases and the J gene lost 3 bases, with 13 bases spanning the gap. Germline lookup yields CDR1 MNHEY and CDR2 SVGAGI. Here the CDR3 reads CASSSDRSDNQPQHF. Written as DNA, the CDR3 is TGTGCCAGCAGTTCAGACAGATCAGACAATCAGCCCCAGCATTTT.

This chain uses TRBV5-1 with TRBJ2-1, with D perhaps TRBD1 (8 bases). CDR1 and CDR2 from the germline V gene are SGHRS and YFSETQ. This CDR3 contains 15 residues. V was pared by 4 bases and J by 10 bases, with 21 bases between. The CDR3 DNA follows: TGCGCCAGCAGCCCCGGACAGGGAGGGAACCGGGAGCAGTTCTTC. This sequence encodes CASSPGQGGNREQFF. Based on the CDR3 plus reference TRBV5-1 and TRBJ2-1, the full variable domain is KAGVTQTPRYLIKTRGQQVTLSCSPISGHRSVSWYQQTPGQGLQFLFEYFSETQRNKGNFPGRFSGRQFSNSRSEMNVSTLELGDSALYLCASSPGQGGNREQFFGPGTRLTVL.

The CDR3 DNA reads TGTGCCAGCAGCCAAGTTGTCTCTTCCAATGAGCAGTTCTTC. It is translated as CASSQVVSSNEQFF. The chain recombines TRBV14 with TRBJ2-1; D not certain. V shed 1 base and J shed 6 bases, with 10 bases lying between them. The CDR3 totals 14 residues. CDR1 and CDR2 (germline): SGHDN, FVKESK.

The chain uses TRBV6-6 and TRBJ2-1, with TRBD1 identical over 9 bases. The CDR3 is 15 residues long. With 7 bases clipped from V and 7 bases from J, the junction kept 11 bases outside the gene matches. The germline V gene has CDR1 MNHNY and CDR2 SVGAGI (reference sequence). The CDR3 region is CASTIWGQGGNEQFF. CDR3 nucleotides: TGTGCCAGCACCATCTGGGGACAGGGCGGGAATGAGCAGTTCTTC.

In its sample, this clone was seen a few times. V gene TRBV6-5 combines with J gene TRBJ1-2; D remains ambiguous. The germline V gene encodes CDR1 MNHEY and CDR2 SVGAGI. Trimming took 6 bases from V and 0 from J, leaving 11 bases between them. This CDR3 is 14 amino acids long. The CDR3 DNA sequence: TGTGCCAGCAGCGCGGATCTTACTAACTATGGCTACACCTTC. It is translated as CASSADLTNYGYTF.

This chain uses TRBV3-1 (or the pseudogene TRBV3-2) with TRBJ1-6; no definite D call. Germline V gene sequence: CDR1 LGHDT, CDR2 YNNKEL (reference sequence). CDR3 length: 12 amino acids. V was shortened by 0 bases and J by 16 bases, with 10 bases between the two germline ends. CDR3 sequence: CASSQDWSWLHF. The DNA for the CDR3 is TGTGCCAGCAGCCAAGATTGGAGTTGGCTCCACTTT.

This clone was seen only once. The chain employs TRBV11-1 and TRBJ2-2; possible D gene TRBD1, 6 bases. V lost 3 bases and J 6 bases, leaving 17 bases between the germline ends. The V gene's germline CDR1 is SGHAT and CDR2 FQDESV (reference sequence). The CDR3 is 16 amino acids. CDR3 in DNA: TGTGCCAGCAGCTTTCGAACAGGGTCCCTAGCCGGGGAGCTGTTTTTT. Amino acids: CASSFRTGSLAGELFF.

This chain connects TRBV7-2 to TRBJ2-1; possibly TRBD2 for D (6 bases). Germline V gene lookup returns CDR1 SGHTA and CDR2 FQGNSA. This CDR3 is built from 10 residues. The V end was cut by 8 bases, the J end by 7 bases, with 6 bases between. CDR3 sequence (DNA): TGTGCCAGCGGGGGGAATGAGCAGTTCTTC. Translated: CASGGNEQFF. Drawing the rest from reference TRBV7-2 and TRBJ2-1, the complete variable domain is GAGVSQSPSNKVTEKGKDVELRCDPISGHTALYWYRQSLGQGLEFLIYFQGNSAPDKSGLPSDRFSAERTGGSVSTLTIQRTQQEDSAVYLCASGGNEQFFGPGTRLTVL.

V gene TRBV7-2 combines with J gene TRBJ1-1; a possible D gene is TRBD1 (5 bases). The V end lost 3 bases, the J end lost 1 base, and 24 bases lay between the germline ends. Germline lookup yields CDR1 SGHTA and CDR2 FQGNSA. The length of the CDR3 is 19 residues. The CDR3 reads CASSFRGRGEFSRNTEAFF. Here the CDR3 DNA reads TGTGCCAGCAGCTTTCGAGGTCGGGGGGAGTTTTCTAGGAACACTGAAGCTTTCTTT. Using reference TRBV7-2 and TRBJ1-1 for the parts outside the CDR3, the full variable domain is GAGVSQSPSNKVTEKGKDVELRCDPISGHTALYWYRQSLGQGLEFLIYFQGNSAPDKSGLPSDRFSAERTGGSVSTLTIQRTQQEDSAVYLCASSFRGRGEFSRNTEAFFGQGTRLTVV.

A few counts support this clone. The chain uses TRBV18 and TRBJ2-7, with 8 positions matching TRBD2. Per the germline V gene, CDR1 is KGHSH and CDR2 is LQKENI. This CDR3 contains 14 residues. The trim removed 2 bases at V and 4 bases at J, leaving 4 bases unmatched. The CDR3 DNA sequence: TGTGCCAGCTCACCAACGCGGGGGGAATACGAGCAGTACTTC. Amino acid sequence: CASSPTRGEYEQYF.

The rearrangement links TRBV7-3 to TRBJ2-2, with TRBD2 matching 9 bases. Germline assignment: CDR1 SGHTA and CDR2 FQGTGA. This CDR3 has 15 residues. V was pared by 4 bases and J by 7 bases, with 7 bases of the junction left unmatched. This CDR3 reads CASSSGTSMGGELFF. Here the CDR3 DNA reads TGTGCCAGCAGCTCCGGGACTAGCATGGGCGGGGAGCTGTTTTTT.

The V gene is TRBV7-9, the J gene TRBJ1-5, with 7 bases matching TRBD1. The V gene's germline CDR1 is SEHNR and CDR2 FQNEAQ (reference sequence). The CDR3 runs 14 residues. After removal of 5 bases from V and 3 bases from J, the junction contained 4 bases not matched to a gene. The CDR3 loop reads CASSMDRNNQPQHF. The CDR3 DNA sequence: TGTGCCAGCAGCATGGACAGGAACAATCAGCCCCAGCATTTT.

The V gene is TRBV6-5, the J gene TRBJ2-2; 11 positions agree with TRBD1. The trim removed 1 base at V and 5 bases at J, leaving 3 bases unmatched. In germline, CDR1 is MNHEY, CDR2 SVGAGI. The CDR3 is made up of 16 amino acids. The CDR3: CASSYLGTGGTGELFF. CDR3 DNA sequence: TGTGCCAGCAGTTACTTAGGGACAGGGGGGACCGGGGAGCTGTTTTTT.

V usage is TRBV12-3 or TRBV12-4 and J usage is TRBJ1-1; D might be TRBD1 (6 bases). The V and J ends lost 5 bases and 8 bases respectively, with 12 bases between them. The CDR3 totals 12 residues. CDR3 sequence reads: CASSTGNAEAFF. The CDR3 DNA is TGTGCCAGCAGTACAGGGAACGCAGAAGCTTTCTTT.

The V and J genes are TRBV28 and TRBJ2-7, with 12 positions matching TRBD2. The CDR3 has 15 residues. Germline V lookup: CDR1 MDHEN, CDR2 SYDVKM. The J segment lost 0 bases and the V segment lost 6 bases, leaving 3 bases of the junction unmatched. The CDR3 sequence is CASRLAGGNSYEQYF. CDR3 nucleotides: TGTGCCAGCAGACTAGCGGGGGGCAACTCCTACGAGCAGTACTTC.

This clone has a handful of counts. The V gene is TRBV25-1, the J gene TRBJ1-6; D perhaps matches TRBD1 (6 bases). The V gene lost 5 bases and the J gene lost 7 bases, with 15 bases spanning the gap. CDR1 and CDR2 from the germline V gene are MGHDK and SYGVNS. This CDR3 spans 15 amino acids. The DNA of the CDR3 is TGTGCCAGCAGTAAAGGAACAGGGTGGAATTCACCCCTCCACTTT. As protein: CASSKGTGWNSPLHF.

The chain links TRBV5-1 to TRBJ2-3, with TRBD1 identical over 7 bases. V dropped 0 bases and J dropped 5; count of bases not matched to a gene: 0. The CDR3 length is 13 residues. CDR1 and CDR2 from the germline V gene are SGHRS and YFSETQ. CDR3: CASSLGQGDTQYF. The CDR3 DNA sequence: TGCGCCAGCAGCTTGGGACAGGGAGATACGCAGTATTTT. Based on the CDR3 plus reference TRBV5-1 and TRBJ2-3, the full variable domain is KAGVTQTPRYLIKTRGQQVTLSCSPISGHRSVSWYQQTPGQGLQFLFEYFSETQRNKGNFPGRFSGRQFSNSRSEMNVSTLELGDSALYLCASSLGQGDTQYFGPGTRLTVL.